The T cell receptor beta chain described here comes from a study of T cells in narcolepsy. General study findings and limits: HCRT-specific and TRIB2-specific autoreactive clonotypes appeared among same-patient CSF and blood CD4+ clonotypes. Blood of same and different patients, but not healthy controls, reportedly held recurring autoreactive clonotypes.

The assay was immunoSEQ multiplex PCR, and TCRdb's table has in-frame clones only and misses some. The sample has more than 20,000 clones; approximately 85% are singletons. This CDR3 is built from 14 residues. Germline CDR1 and CDR2: SNHLY and FYNNEI. V was cut by 5 bases and J by 3 bases, with 14 bases left in between. About this clone itself: Its antigen is not known.

This clonotype was sampled from a human donor in good health. The chain recombines TRBV2 with TRBJ2-7; D is tentatively TRBD1 or TRBD2 (5 bases each). The specimen was memory (CD45RA-) CD4+ T cells from blood. The CDR3 here is CASSRGTQGYEQYF. CDR3 nucleotide sequence: TGTGCCAGCAGTCGTGGGACCCAGGGCTACGAGCAGTACTTC.